A single sample is the source of the 19 T cell receptor beta chains below, sequenced in a study of tumor-infiltrating lymphocytes in primary liver carcinoma. In addition to blood RNA drawn from unsorted whole blood, germline DNA was extracted. The investigators made TCR beta cDNA from about 500 ng total RNA, using a constant-region primer. Slightly modified ARM-PCR with three nested multiplex PCR rounds yielded TCR beta libraries. The study ran its first two PCR rounds for approximately 10 cycles each, using TRBV1-TRBV30 forward primers and a C-beta reverse primer. TCRdb fed the multiplex PCR reads into MiXCR, producing one record per CDR3 protein. The sample lists a few hundred thousand distinct CDR3 sequences; roughly 60% were seen once. The sample was peripheral blood. These receptors all stem from a woman aged 30 to 39 with primary liver carcinoma and hepatitis B virus infection.

A few counts support this clonotype. The genes are TRBV6-6 and TRBJ1-6; D might be TRBD1 (5 bases). V gave up 5 bases and J gave up 6 bases, with 11 bases separating them. CDR1 is MNHNY and CDR2 is SVGAGI in the germline V gene (reference sequence). The CDR3 totals 14 residues. CDR3 protein: CASSQRGSNSPLHF. As DNA, the CDR3 is TGTGCCAGCAGTCAGAGGGGCAGTAATTCACCCCTCCACTTT.

This clonotype was counted only a few times. The chain combines TRBV7-8 with TRBJ1-1; D not resolved. V shed 6 bases and J shed 1 base, with 15 bases lying between them. Germline values: CDR1 SGHVS, CDR2 FQNEAQ. The CDR3 is 15 residues long. CDR3 sequence: CASRKDWSANTEAFF. CDR3 in DNA: TGTGCCAGCAGGAAGGATTGGTCGGCGAACACTGAAGCTTTCTTT.

J is TRBJ2-7 and V is TRBV6-1, with a tentative D call TRBD2 (5 bases). The CDR3 consists of 15 residues. CDR1 and CDR2 from the germline V gene are MNHNS and SASEGT. V was shortened by 4 bases and J by 7 bases, with 20 bases between the two germline ends. DNA for the CDR3: TGTGCCAGCAGTGGAGGCCCTCTGCACACGGGGGAGCAGTACTTC. Protein sequence: CASSGGPLHTGEQYF.

This chain connects TRBV11-3 to TRBJ2-1; 7 bases map to TRBD2. Germline assignment: CDR1 SGHNT and CDR2 YENEEA. The CDR3 extends over 19 amino acids. V dropped 5 bases and J dropped 7; count of bases not matched to a gene: 23. CDR3 region: CASSSGHLWTSGRTNEQFF. The CDR3 bases are TGTGCCAGCAGCAGTGGACACCTCTGGACTAGTGGGAGAACGAATGAGCAGTTCTTC. Together with reference TRBV11-3 and TRBJ2-1, the CDR3 gives the full variable domain: EAGVVQSPRYKIIEKKQPVAFWCNPISGHNTLYWYLQNLGQGPELLIRYENEEAVDDSQLPKDRFSAERLKGVDSTLKIQPAELGDSAVYLCASSSGHLWTSGRTNEQFFGPGTRLTVL.

In the case of this clonotype: This may arise from a read error, as a much more abundant clone is one base away. The chain combines TRBV10-3 with TRBJ1-3; D gene uncertain. V gave up 5 bases and J gave up 0 bases, with 8 bases separating them. CDR3 length equals 14 residues. Germline V CDR1 and CDR2: ENHRY, SYGVKD. The CDR3 region is CAISNNRSGNTIYF. The CDR3 bases are TGTGCCATCAGTAACAACCGCTCTGGAAACACCATATATTTT.

Turning to this clonotype: A much larger clonotype is one base distant, so this may be a read error. The CDR3: CTIRAGTSTDTQYF. The CDR3 DNA follows: TGTACCATCAGGGCCGGGACGTCGACAGATACGCAGTATTTT. The V and J genes are TRBV10-3 and TRBJ2-3; D may be TRBD1 or TRBD2 (5 bases each). Per germline, CDR1 ENHRY and CDR2 SYGVKD. The CDR3 runs 14 residues.

The rearrangement uses TRBV6-1 and TRBJ2-2; TRBD2 matches at 7 bases. The ends lost 0 bases at V and 6 bases at J; junction bases unmatched: 7. This CDR3 comprises 16 residues. The germline gives CDR1 MNHNS, CDR2 SASEGT. CDR3 sequence: CASSEAGGTRAGELFF. The CDR3 bases are TGTGCCAGCAGTGAAGCGGGGGGGACCCGGGCCGGGGAGCTGTTTTTT.

This clonotype was seen many times. The V call is TRBV12-3 or TRBV12-4, the J call TRBJ2-7; 8 nucleotides line up with TRBD2. V trimming: 2 bases; J trimming: 2 bases; junction bases outside the gene matches: 5. The CDR3 spans 15 residues. CDR3 amino acids: CASSLFGSGTYEQYF. In DNA, the CDR3 is TGTGCCAGCAGTTTATTTGGTAGCGGGACCTACGAGCAGTACTTC.

Concerning this clonotype itself: An end of the junction differs from the germline gene, which may be a read error. The genes are TRBV11-2 and TRBJ2-5; possible D gene TRBD2, 6 bases. Germline loops: CDR1 SGHAT, CDR2 FQNNGV. The CDR3 loop spans 15 amino acids. The CDR3 spells CASSLALTRRESQYF. Written as DNA, the CDR3 is TGTGCCAGCAGCTTAGCCTTGACTAGGCGTGAGAGCCAGTACTTC.

As for this clonotype: Germline is not matched at one junction end, which may reflect a read error. This chain uses TRBV18 with TRBJ2-7; TRBD2 might be the D (5 bases). The CDR3 length is 13 residues. CDR1 is KGHSH and CDR2 is LQKENI in the germline V gene. The CDR3 here is CVSSPPEEYEQYF. The CDR3 DNA sequence: TGTGTCAGCTCACCACCGGAGGAGTACGAGCAGTACTTC.

With regard to this clonotype: Its ends do not fully match the called genes, so a read error is possible. This rearrangement joins TRBV12-3 or TRBV12-4 to TRBJ2-2; TRBD2 aligns across 11 bases. CDR3 length: 16 amino acids. The CDR3 spells CVSSKTSGSYTGELFF. The CDR3 region has the DNA TGTGTCAGCAGCAAAACTAGCGGGAGTTACACCGGGGAGCTGTTTTTT.

The chain uses TRBV7-9 and TRBJ2-1; 8 bases are shared with TRBD2. With 5 bases clipped from V and 8 bases from J, the junction kept 11 bases outside the gene matches. Germline loops: CDR1 SEHNR, CDR2 FQNEAQ (reference sequence). There are 15 residues in the CDR3. CDR3 sequence: CASSRGTSGIYEQFF. The CDR3 DNA is TGTGCCAGCAGCCGCGGGACTAGTGGGATCTATGAGCAGTTCTTC.

Comments on this clonotype: A much larger clone is a single base away; this may be a read error. The conserved phenylalanine or tryptophan is not found at the CDR3 terminus, so this likely reflects a read error. The rearrangement links TRBV12-3 or TRBV12-4 to TRBJ2-2, with TRBD2 matching over 10 bases. V lost 8 bases and J lost 5; bases outside the gene matches: 5. The CDR3 extends over 14 amino acids. CDR3 bases: TGTGCCAGCGTATGGACTAGCGGTACCGGGGAGCTGTTTTCT. It yields the protein CASVWTSGTGELFS.

On this clonotype itself: It may be a read error: a sequence one base away is much more abundant. The chain links TRBV11-2 to TRBJ1-6; maybe TRBD1 (6 bases). V was cut by 8 bases and J by 15 bases, with 26 bases left in between. The CDR3 runs 15 residues. Germline CDR1 and CDR2: SGHAT and FQNNGV. CDR3 sequence reads: CASPITQGTNPLLHF. The CDR3 bases are TGTGCCAGCCCCATCACCCAGGGGACTAATCCACTCCTCCACTTT. Full variable domain (remainder filled in from reference TRBV11-2 and TRBJ1-6): EAGVAQSPRYKIIEKRQSVAFWCNPISGHATLYWYQQILGQGPKLLIQFQNNGVVDDSQLPKDRFSAERLKGVDSTLKIQPAKLEDSAVYLCASPITQGTNPLLHFGNGTRLTVT.

Concerning this clonotype itself: With a much larger clone just one base away, this may be a read error. The chain employs TRBV6-2 or TRBV6-3 and TRBJ1-2; the D is unclear. Germline V gene sequence: CDR1 MNHEY, CDR2 SVGEGT. The CDR3 extends over 12 amino acids. The V and J ends lost 5 bases and 12 bases respectively, with 16 bases between them. The CDR3 sequence is CASSLLRGVNTF. The CDR3 DNA is TGTGCCAGCAGTCTCTTGAGAGGAGTAAACACCTTC.

This clonotype has only a few counts. The chain is built from TRBV4-2 and TRBJ2-7, with 13 bases fitting TRBD2. Germline V lookup: CDR1 LGHNA, CDR2 YNFKEQ. CDR3 length: 16 residues. V dropped 4 bases and J dropped 3; count of bases not matched to a gene: 6. CDR3 amino acids: CASSLRTSGGIYEQYF. DNA for the CDR3: TGTGCCAGCAGCCTCCGGACTAGCGGGGGAATCTACGAGCAGTACTTC.

The V and J genes are TRBV6-5 and TRBJ2-5; D is perhaps TRBD2 (7 bases). The end of the DNA is better explained by TRBJ2-7, so the J call may be wrong. CDR1 is MNHEY, CDR2 SVGAGI, per germline. The CDR3 runs 15 residues. CDR3 loop: CASSYFRGAGYEQYF. CDR3 DNA: TGTGCCAGCAGTTACTTTCGGGGGGCAGGCTACGAGCAGTACTTC.

Remarks on this clonotype: A much larger clone differs by one base, so this may be a read error. The chain has TRBV12-3 or TRBV12-4 and TRBJ1-5; tentative D call: TRBD1 (6 bases). CDR3 size: 15 residues. Trimming removed 5 bases from V and 1 base from J, with 12 bases in between. Here the CDR3 DNA reads TGTGCCAGCAGTGTGATGGGGGCGAGCAATCAGCCCCAGCATTTT. Translated: CASSVMGASNQPQHF.

With respect to this clonotype: A read error may account for a junction end that differs from germline. V is TRBV29-1 and J is TRBJ2-1; D is uncertain. The CDR3 is made up of 12 amino acids. Germline CDR1 reads SQVTM; CDR2 reads ANQGSEA. CDR3 amino acids: CSVGGSYNEPFF. CDR3 nucleotides: TGCAGCGTCGGCGGCAGCTACAATGAGCCGTTCTTC.